The T cell receptor (beta chain) described here comes from a study of T cells in Graves' hyperthyroidism and ophthalmopathy. RNA transcripts provided the source from which TCR beta CDR3 regions were amplified. First-round RT-PCR with HTBI primers amplified the TCR CDR3 region. TCRdb passed the multiplex PCR reads through MiXCR, listing each CDR3 protein once. The sample has about half a million distinct CDR3 sequences, about 20% seen once; the top ten hold around 54%. The source of the PBMCs was roughly 10 ml of fresh peripheral blood. This clonotype was counted a few times. The CDR3 has 17 amino acids. Trimming cost V 6 bases and J 3 bases; bases outside gene matches: 11. The germline gives CDR1 ENHRY, CDR2 SYGVKD.

The specimen was blood. The clonotype was recovered from a woman in her 70s with Graves' ophthalmopathy. This sequence joins TRBV10-3 and TRBJ2-3, with 11 bases identical to TRBD2. Here the CDR3 DNA reads TGTGCCATCAGAGCTGTAGCGGGAGGGCAGGCGACAGATACGCAGTATTTT. Translated, it gives CAIRAVAGGQATDTQYF.